Detailed here is one T cell receptor (beta chain). The sample is drawn from a study of T cells in Graves' hyperthyroidism and ophthalmopathy. RNA transcripts provided the source from which TCR beta CDR3 regions were amplified. TCR CDR3 regions were first amplified by RT-PCR with HTBI primers. A single record per CDR3 protein comes from TCRdb applying MiXCR to the multiplex PCR reads. The data show around 600,000 distinct CDR3 sequences, 14% seen once. Trimming cost V 0 bases and J 5 bases, with 4 bases left between them. Germline CDR1 LGHNA, CDR2 YSLEER. This CDR3 has 13 amino acids. The receptor's source is a woman between 18 and 30 years old with Graves' ophthalmopathy. The V call is TRBV4-3, the J call TRBJ2-2; D is unclear. The sample taken for sequencing was blood. CDR3 in DNA: TGCGCCAGCAGCCAAGACAGGACCGGGGAGCTGTTTTTT. Protein: CASSQDRTGELFF.